The 24 T cell receptor beta chains listed next were all sequenced from one sample in a study of human T cells and chemical hapten exposure. Time point reported: healthy volunteer bleed at 2 weeks. Total RNA was extracted from unfractionated whole blood. TCRdb called the RACE reads again in MiXCR, with one record for every CDR3 protein. The sample yields 130,000 or so distinct CDR3 sequences, about 8.2% seen once. Sequencing was performed on whole blood. Source of these receptors: a male donor in good health. Some clones in this sample may be carry-over from other donors' samples.

This clonotype was found a few times. V gene TRBV20-1 combines with J gene TRBJ2-3; D might be TRBD1 (6 bases). Germline V gives CDR1 DFQATT, CDR2 SNEGSKA (reference sequence). Between the trimmed V and J ends, which lost 5 bases and 2 bases, there was a span of 11 bases. CDR3 length: 13 residues. The CDR3 DNA reads TGCAGTGCTGTCTGGGGGCTCACAGATACGCAGTATTTT. Its translation: CSAVWGLTDTQYF.

This clonotype has at least ten counts. V usage is TRBV10-3 and J usage is TRBJ2-7, with TRBD1 matching 7 bases. Germline assignment: CDR1 ENHRY and CDR2 SYGVKD. This CDR3 contains 17 residues. Germline trimming cut 3 bases from V and 3 bases from J; bases unmatched to any gene: 14. The CDR3 nucleotides are TGTGCCATCAGTGACATCCGGACAGGCTCGTTATTCTACGAGCAGTACTTC. Amino acid sequence: CAISDIRTGSLFYEQYF.

Ten or more counts support this clonotype. The chain has TRBV10-3 and TRBJ2-3, with D perhaps TRBD2 (6 bases). CDR1 is ENHRY, CDR2 SYGVKD, per germline. Trimming cost V 0 bases and J 12 bases, with 13 bases left between them. The CDR3 runs to 13 residues. CDR3 sequence: CAISESISGAQYF. For the CDR3, the DNA is TGTGCCATCAGTGAGTCGATTTCGGGAGCACAGTATTTT.

The V call is TRBV25-1, the J call TRBJ2-3, with 9 positions matching TRBD2. From germline, CDR1 is MGHDK and CDR2 SYGVNS. This CDR3 has 16 residues. The V segment lost 3 bases and the J segment 5 bases; nucleotides outside the gene matches: 9. CDR3 loop: CASSDRLAGKVDTQYF. CDR3 DNA: TGTGCCAGCAGTGACCGCCTAGCGGGAAAGGTAGATACGCAGTATTTT.

This clonotype has at least ten counts. The chain couples TRBV6-2 or TRBV6-3 to TRBJ2-1; 12 bases align to TRBD2. CDR3 length: 16 residues. CDR1 and CDR2 (germline): MNHEY, SVGEGT. Trimming at V came to 3 bases and at J to 5 bases, leaving 5 bases not matched to a gene. The CDR3: CASSYFLAGGNNEQFF. DNA for the CDR3: TGTGCCAGCAGTTATTTCCTAGCGGGGGGGAACAATGAGCAGTTCTTC.

V gene TRBV7-6 combines with J gene TRBJ1-1, with no clear D. The CDR3 sequence is 14 residues long. Trimming took off 3 bases at V and 1 base at J, with 9 bases between the two ends. The germline gives CDR1 SGHVS, CDR2 FNYEAQ. This CDR3 is CASSLGNSNTEAFF. CDR3 DNA sequence: TGTGCCAGCAGCTTGGGTAATTCGAACACTGAAGCTTTCTTT. The full variable domain, with the rest looked up from reference TRBV7-6 and TRBJ1-1, is GAGVSQSPRYKVTKRGQDVALRCDPISGHVSLYWYRQALGQGPEFLTYFNYEAQQDKSGLPNDRFSAERPEGSISTLTIQRTEQRDSAMYRCASSLGNSNTEAFFGQGTRLTVV.

The genes are TRBV11-3 and TRBJ2-1; perhaps TRBD2 as D (6 bases). This CDR3 has 12 residues. Germline V gene sequence: CDR1 SGHNT, CDR2 YENEEA. The V gene lost 5 bases and the J gene lost 10 bases, with 12 bases spanning the gap. For the CDR3, the DNA is TGTGCCAGCAGCAAGACTAGTGGGGAGCAGTTCTTC. Its protein product is CASSKTSGEQFF. Supplemented by reference TRBV11-3 and TRBJ2-1, the full variable domain reads EAGVVQSPRYKIIEKKQPVAFWCNPISGHNTLYWYLQNLGQGPELLIRYENEEAVDDSQLPKDRFSAERLKGVDSTLKIQPAELGDSAVYLCASSKTSGEQFFGPGTRLTVL.

This chain joins TRBV6-5 and TRBJ2-5; TRBD1 agrees at 7 bases. The CDR3 is 12 amino acids. Germline assignment: CDR1 MNHEY and CDR2 SVGAGI. With V trimmed by 4 bases and J by 5 bases, 1 base remained unmatched. The CDR3 is CASSSGGETQYF. The CDR3 DNA reads as TGTGCCAGCAGTTCAGGGGGTGAGACCCAGTACTTC.

This clonotype appeared a few times. The rearrangement links TRBV9 to TRBJ2-1; D ambiguous. Trimming removed 5 bases at V and 6 bases at J, with 9 bases between. The CDR3 is made up of 12 amino acids. Germline lookup yields CDR1 SGDLS and CDR2 YYNGEE. Here the CDR3 reads CASSMIGNEQFF. DNA of the CDR3: TGTGCCAGCAGTATGATTGGCAATGAGCAGTTCTTC.

As concerns this clonotype: No conserved phenylalanine or tryptophan is present at the end of the CDR3, so a read error is the likely explanation. The chain couples TRBV29-1 to TRBJ2-1; TRBD1 matches 10 bases. CDR1 is SQVTM and CDR2 is ANQGSEA in the germline V gene. V trimming: 6 bases; J trimming: 8 bases; junction bases outside the gene matches: 4. The CDR3 consists of 12 residues. CDR3 loop: CSVWTGGYEQFS. For the CDR3, the DNA is TGCAGCGTCTGGACAGGGGGTTATGAGCAGTTCTCC.

The V call is TRBV9, the J call TRBJ2-7; no firm D call. The germline gives CDR1 SGDLS, CDR2 YYNGEE. The CDR3 loop spans 17 amino acids. Trimming left V 0 bases short and J 1 base short, with 17 bases between. The CDR3 loop reads CASSVGLSLGRSYEQYF. The CDR3 DNA follows: TGTGCCAGCAGCGTAGGTCTCAGCCTAGGTCGTTCCTACGAGCAGTACTTC.

This chain joins TRBV5-1 and TRBJ2-7, with TRBD2 identical over 10 bases. The CDR3 is 16 amino acids. The J segment lost 1 base and the V segment lost 2 bases, leaving 6 bases of the junction unmatched. Germline V lookup: CDR1 SGHRS, CDR2 YFSETQ. The CDR3, as DNA: TGCGCCAGCAGCTTAAATAGCGGGAGGAGATCCTACGAGCAGTACTTC. Translating gives CASSLNSGRRSYEQYF.

At least ten counts were recorded for this clonotype. CDR3 loop: CSARDLLAPDTGELFF. The CDR3 DNA follows: TGCAGTGCTAGAGATTTGCTAGCCCCCGACACCGGGGAGCTGTTTTTT. The genes are TRBV20-1 and TRBJ2-2; tentative D call: TRBD2 (5 bases). Germline V CDR1 and CDR2: DFQATT, SNEGSKA (reference sequence). The CDR3 length is 16 residues. The V and J ends lost 0 bases and 3 bases respectively, with 14 bases between them.

This clonotype has more than one count but fewer than ten. In nucleotides, the CDR3 is TGTGCCAGCAGTTTGGGGGATAGGCCCGGAGTGGAGACCCAGTACTTC. It encodes CASSLGDRPGVETQYF. The chain carries TRBV12-3 or TRBV12-4 and TRBJ2-5, with D perhaps given as TRBD1 or TRBD2 (5 bases each). CDR3 length equals 16 residues. Trimming removed 3 bases from V and 5 bases from J, with 19 bases in between.

This clonotype was seen a few times. The chain is built from TRBV29-1 and TRBJ2-7; perhaps TRBD2 as D (5 bases). V dropped 6 bases and J dropped 6 bases, with 21 bases sitting between them. CDR3 size: 14 residues. Germline V gene data show CDR1 as SQVTM and CDR2 as ANQGSEA. The CDR3 sequence is CSVLRVGDESEQYF. The CDR3, as DNA: TGCAGCGTCCTTCGGGTCGGGGATGAGAGCGAGCAGTACTTC.

This clonotype was seen ten or more times. The chain combines TRBV10-2 with TRBJ1-2, with D perhaps matching TRBD1 (5 bases). Trimming cost V 3 bases and J 4 bases, with 15 bases left between them. This CDR3 has 15 amino acids. In germline, CDR1 is WSHSY, CDR2 SAAADI. In DNA, the CDR3 is TGCGCCAGCAGTGACCGACCAGGACACTTCTATGGCTACACCTTC. As protein: CASSDRPGHFYGYTF.

This clonotype appeared many times. This chain links TRBV29-1 with TRBJ2-1, with TRBD1 matching 7 bases. J was trimmed by 1 base and V by 3 bases; bases with no gene match: 9. This CDR3 region has 16 residues. Germline CDR1 reads SQVTM; CDR2 reads ANQGSEA. CDR3: CSVEGDRSYSYNEQFF. The CDR3 coding sequence is TGCAGCGTTGAGGGGGACAGATCCTATTCCTACAATGAGCAGTTCTTC.

The CDR3 nucleotides read TGCAGTGCTAGTGTAGTGGCCAATACAGATACGCAGTATTTT. Its translation: CSASVVANTDTQYF. The V call is TRBV20-1, the J call TRBJ2-3; no reliable D call. Germline V gene data show CDR1 as DFQATT and CDR2 as SNEGSKA (reference sequence). V lost 3 bases and J lost 3, with 13 bases in between. The CDR3 spans 14 residues.

The chain links TRBV12-3 or TRBV12-4 to TRBJ2-3; 10 nucleotides align to TRBD1. The CDR3 extends over 14 amino acids. V was clipped by 3 bases and J by 5 bases; unmatched bases: 2. CDR3 amino acids: CASSFGTGVDTQYF. CDR3 bases: TGTGCCAGCAGTTTTGGGACAGGGGTAGATACGCAGTATTTT.

The chain couples TRBV25-1 to TRBJ2-5; TRBD2 aligns across 7 bases. V dropped 3 bases and J dropped 4; count of bases not matched to a gene: 5. The CDR3 has 14 amino acids. Germline lookup yields CDR1 MGHDK and CDR2 SYGVNS. CDR3 residues: CASSEGGAGETQYF. The DNA for the CDR3 is TGTGCCAGCAGTGAGGGAGGGGCTGGAGAGACCCAGTACTTC.

This clonotype was counted a few times. The J gene is TRBJ2-3, the V gene TRBV4-3; 7 nucleotides agree with TRBD1. The J segment lost 4 bases and the V segment lost 5 bases, leaving 9 bases of the junction unmatched. The length of the CDR3 is 15 residues. CDR1 is LGHNA and CDR2 is YSLEER in the germline V gene. The CDR3 nucleotides are TGCGCCAGCAGCGAGGGACAGAACCCAGCAGATACGCAGTATTTT. The encoded protein is CASSEGQNPADTQYF.

This clonotype was counted between two and nine times. V is TRBV21-1 and J is TRBJ2-7. TRBV21-1 is a listed pseudogene. This CDR3 region has 15 residues. The CDR3 sequence is CASSKDGASTYEQYF. The CDR3 DNA reads TGTGCCAGCAGCAAGGATGGAGCATCGACCTACGAGCAGTACTTC.

The rearrangement uses TRBV11-1 and TRBJ2-5; no firm D call. V shed 0 bases and J shed 5 bases, with 4 bases lying between them. The germline gives CDR1 SGHAT, CDR2 FQDESV (reference sequence). The CDR3 is made up of 12 amino acids. The CDR3 DNA follows: TGTGCCAGCAGCTTAGCGAGGGAGACCCAGTACTTC. Protein sequence: CASSLARETQYF.

A few counts support this clonotype. V gene TRBV12-3 or TRBV12-4 combines with J gene TRBJ1-5; no firm D call. Trimming stripped 5 bases from V and 6 bases from J, with 14 bases between. CDR3 length: 14 residues. DNA of the CDR3: TGTGCCAGCAGTACCCGGACCTACGGTCAGCCCCAGCATTTT. It is translated as CASSTRTYGQPQHF.